This paragraph reports one TCR beta chain. This table comes from immunoSEQ multiplex PCR, and its TCRdb copy is limited to in-frame clones, with some not included. This sample has more than 250,000 clones, with 80% to 90% found just once. Cohort 3 donors counted as recovered after two negative PCRs, clearance, or resolved symptoms. The CDR3 has 14 amino acids. Per germline, CDR1 SEHNR and CDR2 FQNEAQ (reference sequence). V gave up 0 bases and J gave up 13 bases; unmatched junction bases: 5. This record belongs to a study of blood T cell repertoires in COVID-19. The sequencing input was PBMCs or T cells enriched from blood (not recorded which). V and J are TRBV7-9 and TRBJ1-6, with 8 bases that match TRBD1. This clonotype originated in a man in his thirties or forties who had recovered from COVID-19. CDR3 DNA sequence: TGTGCCAGCAGCTTAGCGACAGGGGCTTCGCCCCTCCACTTT. Translation gives CASSLATGASPLHF.